This TCR beta chain is from a study of PD-1 blockade in classical Hodgkin lymphoma. Broader study findings: TCR diversity in CD4+, not CD8+, cells rose significantly by C4D1.

The protocol was immunoSEQ multiplex PCR, while the TCRdb copy is restricted to in-frame clones and leaves out a portion. The sample contains more than 12,000 clones, around 84% of which appear only once. The patients all showed relapse after autologous stem cell transplantation, while their brentuximab vedotin exposure varied. This clone has just a few counts. Its antigen is not known. Deletions cut 0 bases from V and 2 bases from J, with 23 bases between. CDR1 LGHNA and CDR2 YSLEER come from the germline V gene. There are 20 residues in the CDR3. The J gene is TRBJ1-5, the V gene TRBV4-3; no reliable D call. Sample: peripheral blood mononuclear cells (PBMCs), taken at baseline. This clonotype originated in a human donor with classical Hodgkin lymphoma. The CDR3 sequence is CASSQDGPGSWAGGNQPQHF. The CDR3 DNA reads as TGCGCCAGCAGCCAAGATGGGCCTGGTTCCTGGGCGGGAGGCAATCAGCCCCAGCATTTT.